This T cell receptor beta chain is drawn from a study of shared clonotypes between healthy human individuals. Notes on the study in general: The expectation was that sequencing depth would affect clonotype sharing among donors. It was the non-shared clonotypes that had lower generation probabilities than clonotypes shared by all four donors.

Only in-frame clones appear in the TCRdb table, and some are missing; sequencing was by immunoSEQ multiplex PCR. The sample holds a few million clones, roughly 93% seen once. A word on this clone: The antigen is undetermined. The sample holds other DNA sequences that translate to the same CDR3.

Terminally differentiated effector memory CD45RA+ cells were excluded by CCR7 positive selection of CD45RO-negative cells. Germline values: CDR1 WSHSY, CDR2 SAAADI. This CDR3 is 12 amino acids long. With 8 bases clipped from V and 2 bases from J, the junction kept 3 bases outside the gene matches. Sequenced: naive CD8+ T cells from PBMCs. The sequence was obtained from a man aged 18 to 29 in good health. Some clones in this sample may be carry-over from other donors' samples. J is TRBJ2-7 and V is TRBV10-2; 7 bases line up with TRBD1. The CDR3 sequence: CASWDSPYEQYF. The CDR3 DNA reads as TGCGCCAGCTGGGACAGTCCCTACGAGCAGTACTTC.